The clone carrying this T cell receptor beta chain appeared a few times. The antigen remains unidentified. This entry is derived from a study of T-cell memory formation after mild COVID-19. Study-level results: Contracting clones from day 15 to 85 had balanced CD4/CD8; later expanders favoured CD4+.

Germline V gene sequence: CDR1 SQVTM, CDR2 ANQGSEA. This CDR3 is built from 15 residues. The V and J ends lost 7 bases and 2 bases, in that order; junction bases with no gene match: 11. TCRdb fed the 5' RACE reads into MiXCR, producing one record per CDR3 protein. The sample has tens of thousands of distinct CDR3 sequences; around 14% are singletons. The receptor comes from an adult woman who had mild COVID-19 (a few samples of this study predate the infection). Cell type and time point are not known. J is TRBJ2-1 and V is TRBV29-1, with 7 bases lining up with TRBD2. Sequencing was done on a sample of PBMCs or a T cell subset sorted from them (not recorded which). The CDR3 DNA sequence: TGCAGCGCTACCCCGGAGCTAGCGGCCTACAATGAGCAGTTCTTC. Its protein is CSATPELAAYNEQFF.